The rows below give T cell receptor beta chains drawn from one sample of a study of T cells in Graves' hyperthyroidism and ophthalmopathy. Via MiXCR, TCRdb re-called the multiplex PCR reads, giving one row per CDR3 protein. This sample carries about 500,000 distinct CDR3 sequences, around 43% of them seen once, and the ten largest clones take around 44%. The sample was peripheral blood or thyroid tissue (not recorded which). These receptors all come from an adult woman with Graves' disease, either hyperthyroidism or ophthalmopathy (not recorded which). Each CDR3 is given with its conserved first and last residue. A D gene is named only where the DNA matches it firmly. Not all rows give a size; the values are once, few, many and, for expanded clones, a class.

>TRBV9|NA|NA|TRBJ1-5
TGCGCCAGCAGCTTGGAAGGGGGAGACAATCAGCCCCAGCATTTT
CASSLEGGDNQPQHF
>TRBV2|few|NA|TRBJ2-5
TGTGCCAGCAGTACTAGAAACAAAGAGACCCAGTACTTC
CASSTRNKETQYF
>TRBV20-1|NA|TRBD2|TRBJ2-7
TGCAGTGCTAAAGGGACTAGCGAGATCCACGATCAGTACTTC
CSAKGTSEIHDQYF
>TRBV27|few|TRBD1|TRBJ1-5
TGTGCCAGCATTAAGGACAGGCTGGGACAGCCCCAGCATTTT
CASIKDRLGQPQHF
>TRBV5-1|many|NA|TRBJ2-2
TGCGCCAGCAGGGCTAGTGAGAACACCGGGGAGCTGTTTTTT
CASRASENTGELFF
>TRBV11-2|many|NA|TRBJ2-5
TGTGCCAGCAGCTCCCTTCGGCGAACGGTGACCCAGTACTTC
CASSSLRRTVTQYF
>TRBV2|NA|TRBD1|TRBJ1-1
TGTGCTCAGACAGGGGGCGCGGGGACTGAAGCTTTCTTT
CAQTGGAGTEAFF
>TRBV20-1|NA|NA|TRBJ2-6
TGCAGTGTTGCTCTTTTGGCCAACGTCCTGACTTTC
CSVALLANVLTF
>TRBV10-3|NA|NA|TRBJ2-1
TGTGCCAGCAGCATCAATGAGCAGTTCTTC
CASSINEQFF
>TRBV2|many|NA|TRBJ1-2
TGTGCCAGCAGTTATAGTGGAGGAACCTATGGCTACACCTTC
CASSYSGGTYGYTF
>TRBV29-1|few|NA|TRBJ2-2
TGCAGCGTTGAAGGGCAGGGTGGGACCGGGGAGCTGTTTTTT
CSVEGQGGTGELFF
>TRBV2|NA|NA|TRBJ2-7
TGTGCCAGCAGTGAAGGGACTACAGGCAATGAGCAGTACTTC
CASSEGTTGNEQYF
>TRBV20-1|NA|NA|TRBJ2-6
TGCAGTGCTGGCGAGCTAGCGGCCAACGTCCTGACTTTC
CSAGELAANVLTF
>TRBV7-9|NA|TRBD1|TRBJ2-5
TGTGCCAGCAGCCAAGGGTCCTTTGGCCAGGGGGCGACCCAGTACTTC
CASSQGSFGQGATQYF
>TRBV7-2|many|NA|TRBJ2-7
TGTGCCAGCAGCTTATGGGCAGGATACGAGCAGTACTTC
CASSLWAGYEQYF
>TRBV20-1|NA|NA|TRBJ2-7
TGCAGTGCTACGAACGGTTATTTCTACGAGCAGTACTTC
CSATNGYFYEQYF
>TRBV5-1|many|NA|TRBJ1-5
TGCGCCAGCAGCTTGGTAGCTGACAGATACAATCAGCCCCAGCATTTT
CASSLVADRYNQPQHF
>TRBV20-1|NA|TRBD1|TRBJ2-5
TGCAATGCTAGAGATGTGGGGACAGGGGAGGTGGAGACCCAGTACTTC
CNARDVGTGEVETQYF
>TRBV7-9|NA|NA|TRBJ2-7
TGTGCCAGCAGCCGTGTTGTGGGTTCCTACGAGCAGTACTTC
CASSRVVGSYEQYF
>TRBV20-1|many|TRBD1|TRBJ1-6
TGCAGCATAAAAAAGGGGGACAGGGGGCCGGATTCACCCCTCCACTTT
CSIKKGDRGPDSPLHF
>TRBV6-6|many|NA|TRBJ1-2
TGTGCCAGCAGCACGGACAGTTTCTATGGCTACACCTTC
CASSTDSFYGYTF
>TRBV12-3/TRBV12-4|many|NA|TRBJ1-5
TGTGCCAGCAGTTTTGGGGGGGAACAGCCCCAGCATTTT
CASSFGGEQPQHF